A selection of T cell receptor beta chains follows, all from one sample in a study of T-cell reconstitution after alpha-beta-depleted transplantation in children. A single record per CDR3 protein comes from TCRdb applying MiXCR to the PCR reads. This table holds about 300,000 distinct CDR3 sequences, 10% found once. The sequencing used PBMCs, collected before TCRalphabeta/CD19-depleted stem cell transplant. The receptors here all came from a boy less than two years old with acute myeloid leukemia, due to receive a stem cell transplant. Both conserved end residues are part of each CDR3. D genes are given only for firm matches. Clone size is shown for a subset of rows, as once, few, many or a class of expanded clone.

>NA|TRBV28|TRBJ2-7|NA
TGTGCCCGCAGTTCGAGGTACGAGCAGTACTTC
CARSSRYEQYF
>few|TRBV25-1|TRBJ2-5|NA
TGTGCCAGCCTCGGGTCCTCCGAGACCCAGTACTTC
CASLGSSETQYF
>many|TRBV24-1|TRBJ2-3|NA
TGTGCCACCAGTGATTTAAGAGACCTGGGGGATACGCAGTATTTT
CATSDLRDLGDTQYF
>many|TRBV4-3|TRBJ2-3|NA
TGCGCCAGCAGCCAAGTTTCAGGAGGCAGCACAGATACGCAGTATTTT
CASSQVSGGSTDTQYF
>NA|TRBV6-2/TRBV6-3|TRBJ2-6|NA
TGTGCCAGCAGCAAAACACTGGAGGGGGCCCTCTCTCTCTCTGGGGCCAACGTCCTGACTTTC
CASSKTLEGALSLSGANVLTF
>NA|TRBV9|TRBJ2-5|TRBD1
TGTGCCAGCAGCGTAGGTCTCGGACAGGTAGGGACCCAGTACTTC
CASSVGLGQVGTQYF
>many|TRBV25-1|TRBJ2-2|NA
TGTGCCAGTAGCCCACAGGCGGACACCGGGGAGCTGTTTTTT
CASSPQADTGELFF
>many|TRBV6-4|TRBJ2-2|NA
TGTGCCAGCTCCAGGGGTAGTCCCCAGAACACCGGGGAGCTGTTTTTT
CASSRGSPQNTGELFF
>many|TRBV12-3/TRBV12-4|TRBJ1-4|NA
TGTGCCAGCAGTTTCAGAGCCCCTGAAAAACTGTTTTTT
CASSFRAPEKLFF
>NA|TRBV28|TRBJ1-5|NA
TGTGCCAGCAGTTTAAGAGACAGACTCAATCAGCCCCAGCATTTT
CASSLRDRLNQPQHF
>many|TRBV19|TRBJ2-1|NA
TGTGCCAGTGACGAGTACCCTTATTCATACAATGAGCAGTTCTTC
CASDEYPYSYNEQFF
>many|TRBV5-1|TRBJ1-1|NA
TGCGCCAGCAGCTTGGAATGGGTTAACACTGAAGCTTTCTTT
CASSLEWVNTEAFF
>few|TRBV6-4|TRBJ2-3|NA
TGTGCCAGCAGTGACTCATCAGGGGCCACAGATACGCAGTATTTT
CASSDSSGATDTQYF
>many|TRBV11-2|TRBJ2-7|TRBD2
TGTGCCAGCAGCTTAGATTGGGGCGGGGGGACCTCCTACGAGCAGTACTTC
CASSLDWGGGTSYEQYF
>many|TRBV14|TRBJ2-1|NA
TGTGCCAGCAGCCAAACGGTACGGGGCAATGAGCAGTTCTTC
CASSQTVRGNEQFF
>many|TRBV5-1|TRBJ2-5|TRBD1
TGCGCCAGCAGCTTGGAATTTGGGACAGGGGGAGAGACCCAGTACTTC
CASSLEFGTGGETQYF
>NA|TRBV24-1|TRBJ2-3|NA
TGTGCCACCAGTAGCCAAAGAACTTTTAGCACAGATACGCAGTATTTT
CATSSQRTFSTDTQYF
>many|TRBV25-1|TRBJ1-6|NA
TGTGCCAGCAGTGACAGGGGAAATTCACCCCTCCACTTT
CASSDRGNSPLHF
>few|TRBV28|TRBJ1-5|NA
TGTGCCAGCAGTACCCGACAGATTCAGCCCCAGCATTTT
CASSTRQIQPQHF
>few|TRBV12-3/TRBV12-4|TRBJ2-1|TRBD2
TGTGCCAGCAGTTTAGGTGCGGGAGCCCCTGGTGAGCAGTTCTTC
CASSLGAGAPGEQFF
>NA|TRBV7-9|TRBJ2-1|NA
TGTGCCAGCAGAGGAGGGATGTACAATGAGCAGTTCTTC
CASRGGMYNEQFF
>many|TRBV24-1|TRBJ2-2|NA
TGTGCCACCAAGGACGGCTACACCGGGGAGCTGTTTTTT
CATKDGYTGELFF
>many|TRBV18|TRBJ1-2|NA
TGTGCCAGCTCACCTGAGGCCTATGGCCACACCTTC
CASSPEAYGHTF
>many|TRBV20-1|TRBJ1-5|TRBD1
TGCAGTGCTAGAGCAGGGGGTGAGCCCCAGCATTTT
CSARAGGEPQHF
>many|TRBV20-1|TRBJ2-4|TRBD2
TGCAGTGCGAGACCCGGGACTAGTGTCGACATTCAGTACTTC
CSARPGTSVDIQYF
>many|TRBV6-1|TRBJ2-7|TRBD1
TGTGCCAGCAGGGGACAGGGGTACCACTACGAGCAGTACTTC
CASRGQGYHYEQYF
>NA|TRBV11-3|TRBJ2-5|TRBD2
TGTGCCAGCAGCCCACTTAGCGGGAGGGCCGGGTACCAAGAGACCCAGTACTTC
CASSPLSGRAGYQETQYF
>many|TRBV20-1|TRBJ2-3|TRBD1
TGCAGTGAAAAGGGGGCAGGGTGGACAGATACGCAGTATTTT
CSEKGAGWTDTQYF
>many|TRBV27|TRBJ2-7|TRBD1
TGTGCCAGCAGTCCATGGACAGGGAACCCCTACGAGCAGTACTTC
CASSPWTGNPYEQYF
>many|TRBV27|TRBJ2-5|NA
TGTGCCAGCAGTGAGACGGACGGCCAAGAGACCCAGTACTTC
CASSETDGQETQYF
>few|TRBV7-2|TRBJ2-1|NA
TGTGCCAGCAGCTTAGCCTTGGCGAGCTCGATCTACAATGAGCAGTTCTTC
CASSLALASSIYNEQFF
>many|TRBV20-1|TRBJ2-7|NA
TGCAGTGCTTGTACCTCCGGCGACGAGCAGTACTTC
CSACTSGDEQYF
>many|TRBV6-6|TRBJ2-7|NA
TGTGCCAGCAGCGAAGAGGGCTACGAGCAGTACTTC
CASSEEGYEQYF
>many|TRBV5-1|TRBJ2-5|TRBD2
TGCGCCAGCAGGCCCGGACTAGCGGGAGAGACCCAGTACTTC
CASRPGLAGETQYF
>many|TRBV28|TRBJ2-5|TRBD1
TGTGCAACTGCTACCCTTACAGGGGGCGAAGAGACCCAGTACTTC
CATATLTGGEETQYF
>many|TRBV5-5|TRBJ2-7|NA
TGTGCCAGCAGCTTAAGTCGCTACGAGCAGTACTTC
CASSLSRYEQYF
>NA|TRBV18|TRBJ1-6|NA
TGTGCCAGCTCACCGACAGCTTTGAGCTCCTATAATTCACCCCTCCACTTT
CASSPTALSSYNSPLHF
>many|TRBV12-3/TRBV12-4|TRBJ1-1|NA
TGTGCCAGCAGTTACACTGCCATGAACACTGAAGCTTTCTTT
CASSYTAMNTEAFF
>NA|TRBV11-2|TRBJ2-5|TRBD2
TGTGCCAGCAGCGGGGGACTAGCGGTGTGGGAGACCCAGTACTTC
CASSGGLAVWETQYF
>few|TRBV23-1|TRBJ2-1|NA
TGCGCCAGCACCAAGGATGTTTTGTTCTTC
CASTKDVLFF
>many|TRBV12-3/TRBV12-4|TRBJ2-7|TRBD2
TGTGCCAGCAGCTCGACTAGCGGGAGGCACTCCTACGAGCAGTACTTC
CASSSTSGRHSYEQYF